The source of this TCR beta chain is a study of blood T cell repertoires in COVID-19. Study as a whole: The study drew acute and convalescent COVID-19 samples from the United States, Italy and Spain. T cells, B-cell-depleted T cells, or PBMCs provided the cDNA or gDNA that served as material.

Germline-derived CDR1 and CDR2 are LNHDA and SQIVND (reference sequence). The CDR3 loop spans 17 amino acids. V was trimmed by 5 bases and J by 0 bases, leaving 17 bases between them. Authors' data handling: Amplification with reference gene primers provided the estimates of nucleated cell counts. The assay was immunoSEQ multiplex PCR, and TCRdb's table has in-frame clones only and misses some. That table gives V, J and clone size, and the DNA gave D and trimming. This sample yields 250,000 to 350,000 clones, of which about nine tenths are seen a single time; approximately 13% belongs to the top ten.

This chain links TRBV19 with TRBJ1-3, with D perhaps TRBD1 (6 bases). What was sequenced was peripheral blood. The sequence was obtained from an older woman with acute or convalescent COVID-19. CDR3 DNA sequence: TGTGCCAGTAGTCCCTCCGGGACAACAGGCTCTGGAAACACCATATATTTT. As protein: CASSPSGTTGSGNTIYF.